This record covers a single T cell receptor (beta chain). Germline V gene sequence: CDR1 SGHAT, CDR2 FQNNGV. The V segment lost 5 bases and the J segment 5 bases; nucleotides outside the gene matches: 6. The CDR3 is 13 amino acids. As to time point: persistent/refractory GD, antithyroid drugs over 5 years with positive TRAb. Following extraction of RNA from PBMCs, that RNA was used to make the TCR library. The sample belongs to a study of regulatory T cells in long-lasting Graves disease. TCR beta libraries were built with iRepertoire HTBI primers and Arm-PCR of CDR3 regions. In the original workflow: Identification across samples found fewer than 65 TRBV and roughly 13 TRBJ segments. TCRdb redid the calling of the multiplex PCR reads with MiXCR, one entry per CDR3 protein. The V and J calls reflect TCRdb's pipeline rather than the authors' work. Here the sample spans 350,000 to 500,000 distinct CDR3 sequences, 21% being singletons.

This clonotype was obtained from a female donor with Graves disease. Sequencing was performed on peripheral blood mononuclear cells (PBMCs), taken when the disease was refractory, from a patient treated with antithyroid drugs. The V call is TRBV11-2, the J call TRBJ2-7; 7 nucleotides match TRBD1. CDR3 region: CASSTPDRDEQYF. CDR3 coding DNA: TGTGCCAGCAGCACCCCTGACAGGGACGAGCAGTACTTC.